Below are 20 T cell receptor beta chains sequenced from a single sample in a study of response to subunit inactivated influenza vaccine. TCRdb redid the calling of the RT-PCR reads with MiXCR, one entry per CDR3 protein. The table lists 700,000 to 900,000 distinct CDR3 sequences, 21% of them singletons, with roughly a tenth in the top ten. Source: PBMCs from blood, taken approximately 5 days after vaccination. All receptors come from a man between 50 and 59 years old who received an inactivated influenza vaccine.

This clonotype occurred a few times. This chain connects TRBV7-2 to TRBJ2-7; tentative D call: TRBD2 (7 bases). V was cut by 4 bases and J by 1 base, with 14 bases left in between. CDR1 and CDR2 (germline): SGHTA, FQGNSA. There are 15 residues in the CDR3. The CDR3 spells CASSSRAGASYEQYF. As DNA, the CDR3 is TGTGCCAGCAGCTCGCGGGCGGGGGCTTCCTACGAGCAGTACTTC.

This clonotype was seen more than once but under ten times. The genes are TRBV12-3 or TRBV12-4 and TRBJ1-2; TRBD1 might be the D (6 bases). CDR3 length: 15 residues. The V end lost 3 bases, the J end lost 5 bases, and 16 bases lay between the germline ends. The CDR3 sequence is CASSLFRDNPYGYTF. Here the CDR3 DNA reads TGTGCCAGCAGTTTGTTCAGGGACAACCCGTATGGCTACACCTTC.

This clonotype was detected a few times. V is TRBV20-1 and J is TRBJ1-6, with D hard to call. The CDR3 loop spans 15 amino acids. Germline loops: CDR1 DFQATT, CDR2 SNEGSKA (reference sequence). The V end was cut by 2 bases, the J end by 0 bases, with 8 bases between. The CDR3 is CSARPEGSYNSPLHF. CDR3 nucleotides: TGCAGTGCTAGACCCGAAGGCTCCTATAATTCACCCCTCCACTTT.

A note on this clonotype: Relative to the germline gene, one junction end is altered; a read error may explain this. The genes are TRBV20-1 and TRBJ2-2; perhaps D is TRBD1 or TRBD2 (6 bases each). The CDR3 extends over 14 amino acids. Germline CDR1 is DFQATT and CDR2 is SNEGSKA (reference sequence). CDR3: CRATQGGFAGELFF. The DNA for the CDR3 is TGCAGAGCTACACAGGGAGGTTTCGCCGGGGAGCTGTTTTTT.

The V and J genes are TRBV7-8 and TRBJ2-3; 8 bases are a match to TRBD2. V shed 5 bases, J shed 0 bases, and the junction held 7 bases outside the gene matches. Looked up from germline, CDR1 is SGHVS and CDR2 is FQNEAQ. The CDR3 consists of 16 residues. This CDR3 reads CASSPLASGSTDTQYF. The CDR3 DNA is TGTGCCAGCAGCCCATTGGCTAGCGGGAGCACAGATACGCAGTATTTT.

V is TRBV6-2 or TRBV6-3 and J is TRBJ2-7; D not certain. Trimming left V 4 bases short and J 1 base short, with 11 bases between. Germline values: CDR1 MNHEY, CDR2 SVGEGT. This CDR3 has 14 residues. CDR3 sequence reads: CASSFSTKSYEQYF. CDR3 nucleotide sequence: TGTGCCAGCAGTTTCTCGACAAAATCCTACGAGCAGTACTTC.

This clonotype was recorded a few times. This sequence joins TRBV30 and TRBJ1-5, with 7 nucleotides matching TRBD1. The CDR3 totals 14 residues. Germline V lookup: CDR1 GTSNPN, CDR2 SVGIG (reference sequence). The J segment lost 6 bases and the V segment lost 0 bases, leaving 5 bases of the junction unmatched. The CDR3 coding sequence is TGTGCCTGGAGTGTACGTCCAGGGGGTCAGCCCCAGCATTTT. It yields the protein CAWSVRPGGQPQHF.

This clonotype was counted a few times. The genes are TRBV20-1 and TRBJ2-4; no clear D. The CDR3 consists of 11 residues. Germline V lookup: CDR1 DFQATT, CDR2 SNEGSKA (reference sequence). Trimming stripped 4 bases from V and 16 bases from J, with 17 bases between. CDR3 amino acids: CSAKGEAQGYF. CDR3 in DNA: TGCAGTGCTAAGGGTGAGGCACAAGGCTACTTC.

The rearrangement joins TRBV7-9 to TRBJ2-3; 8 positions agree with TRBD2. V dropped 0 bases and J dropped 0; count of bases not matched to a gene: 2. The CDR3 is 16 amino acids. Germline lookup yields CDR1 SEHNR and CDR2 FQNEAQ (reference sequence). The CDR3 here is CASSLASSGSTDTQYF. As DNA, the CDR3 is TGTGCCAGCAGCTTAGCGTCTAGCGGGAGCACAGATACGCAGTATTTT.

This clonotype has at least ten counts. The chain couples TRBV6-1 to TRBJ2-7, with D perhaps assigned TRBD1 or TRBD2 (5 bases each). This CDR3 contains 16 residues. Trimming took off 8 bases at V and 3 bases at J, with 23 bases between the two ends. The V gene's germline CDR1 is MNHNS and CDR2 SASEGT. Here the CDR3 DNA reads TGTGCCAGCCGGGACGGATTTTTAGTCCCTTTCTACGAGCAGTACTTC. This encodes CASRDGFLVPFYEQYF.

This clonotype was counted a few times. CDR3 region: CASSYLGQGNTEAFF. In DNA form, the CDR3 reads TGTGCCAGCAGTTATTTGGGACAGGGGAACACTGAAGCTTTCTTT. The J gene is TRBJ1-1, the V gene TRBV6-5; 9 bases map to TRBD1. V dropped 3 bases and J dropped 1; count of bases not matched to a gene: 3. There are 15 residues in the CDR3. Germline lookup yields CDR1 MNHEY and CDR2 SVGAGI.

This clonotype was detected a few times. The chain combines TRBV5-5 with TRBJ2-7; maybe TRBD2 (6 bases). This CDR3 spans 17 amino acids. Per the germline V gene, CDR1 is SGHKS and CDR2 is YYEKEE (reference sequence). The ends were cut back, 0 bases at V and 0 bases at J, with 16 bases in the middle. DNA for the CDR3: TGTGCCAGCAGCTTGGGTATTGTCCTCGGGAGCTCCTACGAGCAGTACTTC. Protein: CASSLGIVLGSSYEQYF. The full variable domain, in which reference TRBV5-5 and TRBJ2-7 provide the parts outside the CDR3, is DAGVTQSPTHLIKTRGQQVTLRCSPISGHKSVSWYQQVLGQGPQFIFQYYEKEERGRGNFPDRFSARQFPNYSSELNVNALLLGDSALYLCASSLGIVLGSSYEQYFGPGTRLTVT.

This clonotype has more than one count but fewer than ten. The rearrangement joins TRBV27 to TRBJ1-2, with D tentatively TRBD1 (5 bases). Germline CDR1 reads MNHEY; CDR2 reads SMNVEV (reference sequence). The V gene lost 6 bases and the J gene lost 7 bases, with 18 bases spanning the gap. The CDR3 has 14 residues. DNA for the CDR3: TGTGCCAGCAGGCCAGGGACGCCGGGAGGTGGCTACACCTTC. Its translation: CASRPGTPGGGYTF.

The sample holds many counts of this clonotype. The chain employs TRBV5-6 and TRBJ2-1; possible D gene TRBD2, 7 bases. CDR3 size: 14 residues. V was shortened by 2 bases and J by 4 bases, with 10 bases between the two germline ends. The V gene's germline CDR1 is SGHDT and CDR2 YYEEEE. The DNA of the CDR3 is TGTGCCAGCAGCTTCAGGGGAGGGTACAATGAGCAGTTCTTC. This encodes CASSFRGGYNEQFF.

This clonotype was seen at least ten times. CDR3 in amino acids: CATGTHVPEQFF. The CDR3 region has the DNA TGTGCCACCGGGACCCACGTCCCTGAGCAGTTCTTC. The V call is TRBV28, the J call TRBJ2-1; D assignment may be TRBD1 or TRBD2 (5 bases each). Deletions cut 10 bases from V and 9 bases from J, with 16 bases between. Per the germline V gene, CDR1 is MDHEN and CDR2 is SYDVKM. This CDR3 has 12 amino acids.

This clonotype was picked up a small number of times. This may stem from a read error, because a much larger clone lies one nucleotide away. The chain has TRBV6-6 and TRBJ2-7; no reliable D call. V lost 5 bases, J lost 4 bases, and 6 bases lay in between. CDR3 length equals 11 residues. Germline values: CDR1 MNHNY, CDR2 SVGAGI (reference sequence). In DNA, the CDR3 is TGTGCCAGCAGTACGAAATACGAGCAGTACTTC. Translating it yields CASSTKYEQYF.

This clonotype was recorded a few times. The chain recombines TRBV18 with TRBJ2-5, with D perhaps matching TRBD2 (6 bases). The germline CDR1 and CDR2 sequences are KGHSH and LQKENI. The CDR3 extends over 13 amino acids. Deletions cut 4 bases from V and 5 bases from J, with 11 bases between. As DNA, the CDR3 is TGTGCCAGCTCACAAGGGAGGTCGGAGACCCAGTACTTC. It is translated as CASSQGRSETQYF.

The sample holds a few counts of this clonotype. This sequence joins TRBV20-1 and TRBJ1-1; D remains unclear. V shed 0 bases and J shed 9 bases, with 8 bases lying between them. This CDR3 region has 11 residues. Germline CDR1 DFQATT, CDR2 SNEGSKA (reference sequence). The CDR3 loop reads CSAREGRQAFF. CDR3 nucleotides: TGCAGTGCTAGAGAGGGCCGACAAGCTTTCTTT.

There are a few counts of this clonotype. V is TRBV20-1 and J is TRBJ2-7; TRBD1 matches at 7 bases. Trimming took 3 bases from V and 2 from J; bases not matched to a gene: 4. CDR3 size: 13 residues. The germline CDR1 and CDR2 sequences are DFQATT and SNEGSKA (reference sequence). The CDR3 DNA follows: TGCAGTGCTAGGACAGGGTCGACCTACGAGCAGTACTTC. It translates to CSARTGSTYEQYF.

This clonotype has only a few counts. The rearrangement uses TRBV7-2 and TRBJ2-1; possibly TRBD2 for D (5 bases). V lost 5 bases to trimming and J lost 4 bases, with 9 bases between them. Germline CDR1 is SGHTA and CDR2 is FQGNSA. This CDR3 contains 13 residues. The DNA of the CDR3 is TGTGCCAGCAGCATCAGCGGATACAATGAGCAGTTCTTC. Its protein product is CASSISGYNEQFF.